This entry lists 8 T cell receptor beta chains sequenced from one sample in a study of beta chain features in type 1 diabetes. cDNA synthesis used the whole RNA isolate, giving expressed TCRB sequences. Produced via immunoSEQ multiplex PCR; TCRdb's table is partial and in-frame only. The table has some 240,000 clones, roughly a tenth seen once. Sequences were obtained from central memory CD4+ T cells from blood. The origin of the receptors is a man between 18 and 29 years old in good health.

The gene calls are TRBV4-1 and TRBJ2-5; D is unclear. Trimming took off 1 base at V and 5 bases at J, with 8 bases between the two ends. CDR1 and CDR2 from the germline V gene are MGHRA and YSYEKL. This CDR3 comprises 13 residues. CDR3 DNA: TGCGCCAGCAGCCAAGTACCCCCGGAGACCCAGTACTTC. Its protein is CASSQVPPETQYF.

The V gene is TRBV28, the J gene TRBJ2-3, with D possibly TRBD2 on 6 matching bases. Trimming removed 6 bases from V and 4 bases from J, with 14 bases in between. Looked up from germline, CDR1 is MDHEN and CDR2 is SYDVKM. The CDR3 has 14 amino acids. The DNA of the CDR3 is TGTGCCAGCAGCCTCGGCGGGGAGGCAGATACGCAGTATTTT. The encoded protein is CASSLGGEADTQYF.

In this sample, this clone turned up a few times. This chain uses TRBV7-2 with TRBJ1-4, with D perhaps TRBD1 (5 bases). The ends were cut back, 5 bases at V and 7 bases at J, with 11 bases in the middle. Germline V lookup: CDR1 SGHTA, CDR2 FQGNSA. CDR3 length equals 13 residues. CDR3: CASSRRDREKLFF. In DNA, the CDR3 is TGTGCCAGCAGCCGCCGGGACCGTGAAAAACTGTTTTTT.

This chain connects TRBV30 to TRBJ2-5; TRBD1 is a possible D gene (6 bases). Germline-derived CDR1 and CDR2 are GTSNPN and SVGIG (reference sequence). This CDR3 spans 13 amino acids. Trimming removed 4 bases at V and 1 base at J, with 10 bases between. CDR3 residues: CAWTADSQETQYF. In DNA, the CDR3 is TGTGCCTGGACTGCGGACAGCCAAGAGACCCAGTACTTC.

J is TRBJ2-3 and V is TRBV27; 10 bases are a match to TRBD1. The ends lost 8 bases at V and 3 bases at J; junction bases unmatched: 8. The germline gives CDR1 MNHEY, CDR2 SMNVEV (reference sequence). The CDR3 totals 15 residues. CDR3 sequence (DNA): TGTGCCAGCGGCCCTAGGGGACAGGGGACAGATACGCAGTATTTT. It translates to CASGPRGQGTDTQYF.

The rearrangement uses TRBV30 and TRBJ2-5, with no clear D. The CDR3 contains 14 residues. V was clipped by 0 bases and J by 5 bases, with 13 bases between them. Germline assignment: CDR1 GTSNPN and CDR2 SVGIG (reference sequence). The CDR3 DNA reads TGTGCCTGGAGTGTTTATTTTTCGGTGGAGACCCAGTACTTC. Translation gives CAWSVYFSVETQYF.

CDR3 in amino acids: CATRPTGGSSTDTQYF. CDR3 bases: TGTGCCACCAGGCCCACAGGGGGTAGCAGCACAGATACGCAGTATTTT. The chain combines TRBV15 with TRBJ2-3; TRBD1 matches 8 bases. The junction had 8 bases not matched to a gene; V was cut back by 6 bases and J by 0 bases. Germline V gene sequence: CDR1 LNHNV, CDR2 YYDKDF (reference sequence). This CDR3 is 16 amino acids long.

V usage is TRBV30 and J usage is TRBJ2-7, with 7 bases matching TRBD1. The CDR3 consists of 15 residues. The V gene's germline CDR1 is GTSNPN and CDR2 SVGIG (reference sequence). Unmatched junction bases numbered 11, after V lost 5 bases and J lost 1 base. In DNA form, the CDR3 reads TGTGCCTGGGCGGCACAGGGGTTTGTATCCTACGAGCAGTACTTC. Protein product: CAWAAQGFVSYEQYF.